The sequence of this TCR beta chain was determined in a study of shared clonotypes between healthy human individuals (dated by TCRdb to 2018 to 2021). Broadly, across the study: A few men and a couple of women, aged 18 to 49 years, made up the cohort. For each donor, CD4 naive and CD4 memory were each run on three plates, CD8 naive on two plates, and CD8 memory on one plate. Per donor, leukapheresis produced somewhere between about 0.9 and 9 billion PBMCs. The study deeply sequenced blood TCR repertoires of five healthy adults to estimate repertoire size and the extent of clonotype sharing between individuals. To increase sequencing depth and limit assay-specific biases, different laboratories used diverse techniques to prepare libraries and sequence TCR repertoires. The paper as a whole reports these results and caveats: Compared with non-shared clonotypes, the clonotypes found in all four sorted-subset donors had higher generation probabilities. The genetic and exposure-history diversity represented was limited by the small number of donors. Pairwise subsampling indicated that sequencing depth was expected to affect the degree of clonotype sharing among donors. Incomplete sequencing was indicated by rarefaction of sorted-subset datasets, despite the large sequencing depth. Only blood was sampled, and tissue TCR repertoires likely differ from those in blood. Larger estimated clonotype richness was generally found for naive subsets than for memory subsets. About 5% of naive CD4, around 3.5% of naive CD8, around 2.3% of memory CD4, and over 0.35% of memory CD8 clonotypes were shared across a few donors.

This clone was seen more than once but under ten times. The antigen it binds to is not known. Base qualities were left out, and no much larger clone turns up one base away. Trimming takes 1 base from V and 4 bases from J, and the germline ends sit 7 bases apart. Looking up the germline V gene (reference sequence) yields CDR1 LNHDA and CDR2 SQIVND. The CDR3 runs 13 amino acids, cysteine and phenylalanine included. Only the CDR3 region is kept as DNA, spanning 39 bases read in frame from base 1. Donors were healthy HIV-negative adults with no recently reported acute infections or vaccinations. Only Caucasian adults living in Nashville, Tennessee, USA were represented among the donors. Magnetic negative selection was used to enrich CD4+ T cells, after which naive cells were positively selected on CD45RA and the negative fraction became the memory subset. After blood collection by leukapheresis, PBMCs were isolated using Ficoll-Histopaque density gradient centrifugation and then cryopreserved in the vapor phase of liquid nitrogen. Analytical flow cytometry was used to check the purity and quantity of each magnetically sorted T cell population. From each sorted fraction, genomic DNA was isolated and quantified by UV absorbance on a Nanodrop 2000c.

TCR CDR3 regions were amplified from genomic DNA by multiplex PCR using the deep immunoSEQ assay. Extracted genomic DNA from each cell subset was spread evenly across all wells of several immunoSEQ 96-well plates, with each plate serving as a replicate. Each replicate PCR for sorted subsets received roughly 200 ng genomic DNA, equal to about 30,000 T cell genomes. The purified libraries were quantified using a Qubit 3.0 fluorometer, sized with a Bioanalyzer 2100, and then quantified again using the KAPA Library Quantification kit. A separate single-read 150-cycle Illumina NextSeq 550 flow cell was used to sequence each immunoSEQ 96-well plate. Under the source paper's analysis protocol: Because only junctional sequences without quality scores were contained in the immunoSEQ output, filtering matching that applied to full-length reads could not be performed. To assign V/J genes and CDR3, sequences were annotated against IMGT germline references using PyIR, a Python wrapper for IgBLAST v1.9. Reads were filtered out if the reads had weak V/J assignments (E-value above 1e-6), no CDR3, stop codons, out-of-frame junctions, or ambiguous translated residues. V3J clonotypes were defined as sequences sharing the same inferred V gene, J gene, and CDR3 amino acid sequence. The percentage overlap between two repertoires was calculated by dividing the number of shared unique clonotypes by the size of the smaller repertoire. Richness of each repertoire was evaluated using RTK rarefaction, the Chao1 estimator, and Recon v2.1 estimates of unobserved clonotypes. For all TCRbeta clonotypes obtained by the gDNA method from a few donors, generation probabilities were computed with OLGA. TCRdb took over this immuneACCESS table, retaining in-frame rearrangements with V and J assigned. Such tables are incomplete; in checked studies, under half of the missing clones stem from an unresolved V gene, and the remainder is unexplained. That table furnishes V, J and clone size, whereas the DNA furnished D and trimming. The sample table lists 950,000 to 1,300,000 clones, roughly 70% of them with a count of one. Of the sample, approximately 1.5% falls within the top ten clones.

This receptor was identified in a man aged 18 to 35 in good health. The specimen was memory CD4+ T cells sorted from blood. Taken with the paper, the label for cell subset or site translates to: CD45RA-negative fraction. The rearranged chain carries TRBV19 and TRBJ1-2; 5 matching bases give a weak D call of TRBD1. At the DNA level, the sequence is TGTGCCAGTAGTATAGGGGGGACCTATGGCTACACCTTC. This translates into CASSIGGTYGYTF.